This T cell receptor beta chain is drawn from a study of T cells in Graves' hyperthyroidism and ophthalmopathy. Concerning this clonotype: A much more abundant neighbour one base away suggests this may be a read error.

Researchers amplified the TCR beta CDR3 regions from RNA transcripts. The HTBI primer set drove a first-round RT-PCR of the TCR CDR3. TCRdb analysed the multiplex PCR reads with MiXCR anew, one entry per CDR3 protein. The sample contains around 420,000 distinct CDR3 sequences, about an eighth of which appear only once. Per germline, CDR1 SGHRS and CDR2 YFSETQ. The germline V and J ends were trimmed by 10 bases and 2 bases, with 14 bases remaining between them. CDR3 size: 13 residues. The source material was blood. The clonotype originates from a woman aged 18 to 35 with Graves' hyperthyroidism. V usage is TRBV5-1 and J usage is TRBJ2-3; D is ambiguous. DNA for the CDR3: TGCGCCGGCGGCAAACAGCTCACAGATACGCAGTATTTT. This gives the protein CAGGKQLTDTQYF.